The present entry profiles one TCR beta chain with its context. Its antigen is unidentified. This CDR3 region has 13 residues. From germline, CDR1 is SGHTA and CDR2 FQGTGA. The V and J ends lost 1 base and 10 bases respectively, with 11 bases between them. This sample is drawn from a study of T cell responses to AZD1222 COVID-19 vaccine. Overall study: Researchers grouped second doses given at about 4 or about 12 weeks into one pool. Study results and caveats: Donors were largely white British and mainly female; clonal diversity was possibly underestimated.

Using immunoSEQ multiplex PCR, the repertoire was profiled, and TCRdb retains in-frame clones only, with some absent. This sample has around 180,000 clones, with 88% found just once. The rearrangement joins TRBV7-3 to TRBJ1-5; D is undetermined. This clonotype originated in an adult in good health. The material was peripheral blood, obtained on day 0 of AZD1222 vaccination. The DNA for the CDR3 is TGTGCCAGCAGCTTAAGATTAGCGGAACCCCAGCATTTT. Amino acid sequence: CASSLRLAEPQHF.